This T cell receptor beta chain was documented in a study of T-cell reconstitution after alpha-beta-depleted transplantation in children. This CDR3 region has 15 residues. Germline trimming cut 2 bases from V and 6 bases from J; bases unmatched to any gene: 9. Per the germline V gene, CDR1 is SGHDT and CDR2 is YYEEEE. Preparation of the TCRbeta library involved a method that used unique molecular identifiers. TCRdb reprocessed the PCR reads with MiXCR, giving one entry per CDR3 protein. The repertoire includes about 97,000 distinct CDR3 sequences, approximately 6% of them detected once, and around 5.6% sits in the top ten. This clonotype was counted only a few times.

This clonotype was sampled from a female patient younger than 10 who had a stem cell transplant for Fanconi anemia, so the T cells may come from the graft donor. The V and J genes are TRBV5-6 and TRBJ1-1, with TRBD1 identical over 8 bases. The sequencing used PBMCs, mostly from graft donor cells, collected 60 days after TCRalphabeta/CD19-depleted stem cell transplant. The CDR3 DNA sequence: TGTGCCAGCAGCTTTTATGGACAGGGAAAGTCTGAAGCTTTCTTT. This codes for CASSFYGQGKSEAFF.